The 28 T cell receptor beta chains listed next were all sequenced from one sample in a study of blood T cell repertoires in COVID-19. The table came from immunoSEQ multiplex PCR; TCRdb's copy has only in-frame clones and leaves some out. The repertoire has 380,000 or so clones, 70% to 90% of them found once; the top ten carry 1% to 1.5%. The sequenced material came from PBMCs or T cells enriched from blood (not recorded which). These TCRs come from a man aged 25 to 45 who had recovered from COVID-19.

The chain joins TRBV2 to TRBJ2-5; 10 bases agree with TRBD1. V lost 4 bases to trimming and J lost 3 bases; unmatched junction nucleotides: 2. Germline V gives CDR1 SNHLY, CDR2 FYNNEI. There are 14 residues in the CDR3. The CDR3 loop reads CASSAGTGEETQYF. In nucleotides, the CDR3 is TGTGCCAGCAGTGCCGGGACAGGGGAAGAGACCCAGTACTTC.

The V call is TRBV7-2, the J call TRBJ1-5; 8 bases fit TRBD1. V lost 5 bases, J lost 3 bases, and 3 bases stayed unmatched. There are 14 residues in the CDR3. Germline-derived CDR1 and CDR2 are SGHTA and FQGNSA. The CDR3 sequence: CASSPTGANQPQHF. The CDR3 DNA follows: TGTGCCAGCAGCCCGACAGGGGCCAATCAGCCCCAGCATTTT.

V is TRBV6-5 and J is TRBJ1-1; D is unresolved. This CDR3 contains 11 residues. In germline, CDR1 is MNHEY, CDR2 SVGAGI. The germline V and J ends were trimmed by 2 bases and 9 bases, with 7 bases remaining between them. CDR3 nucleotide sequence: TGTGCCAGCAGTTACCTGTCCCAAGCTTTCTTT. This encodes CASSYLSQAFF.

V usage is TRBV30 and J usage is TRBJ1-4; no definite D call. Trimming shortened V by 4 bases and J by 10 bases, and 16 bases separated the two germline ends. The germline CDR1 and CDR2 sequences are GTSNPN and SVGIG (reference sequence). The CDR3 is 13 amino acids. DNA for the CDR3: TGTGCCTGGATAGACCCCGGGTTACGAAAACTGTTTTTT. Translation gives CAWIDPGLRKLFF.

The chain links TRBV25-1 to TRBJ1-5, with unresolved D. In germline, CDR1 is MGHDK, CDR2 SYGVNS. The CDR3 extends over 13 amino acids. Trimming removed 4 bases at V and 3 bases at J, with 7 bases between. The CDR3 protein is CASSGLANQPQHF. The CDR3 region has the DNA TGTGCCAGCAGTGGCCTGGCCAATCAGCCCCAGCATTTT.

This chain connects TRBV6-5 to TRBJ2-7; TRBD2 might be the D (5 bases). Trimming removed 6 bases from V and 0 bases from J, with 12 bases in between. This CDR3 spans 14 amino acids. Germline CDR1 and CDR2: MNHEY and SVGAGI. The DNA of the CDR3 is TGTGCCAGCAGCGGGGTTACAAGCTCCTACGAGCAGTACTTC. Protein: CASSGVTSSYEQYF.

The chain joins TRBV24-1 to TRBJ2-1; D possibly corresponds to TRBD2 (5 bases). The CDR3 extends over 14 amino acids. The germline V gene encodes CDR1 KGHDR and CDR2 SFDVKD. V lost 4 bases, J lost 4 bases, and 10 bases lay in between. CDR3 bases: TGTGCCACCAGTGACCCTACGGGGTACAATGAGCAGTTCTTC. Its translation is CATSDPTGYNEQFF.

The CDR3 DNA reads TGTGCCACCCAACAGGGGAGAGGGTATGGCTACACCTTC. Amino acids: CATQQGRGYGYTF. The chain links TRBV28 to TRBJ1-2, with 7 positions matching TRBD1. CDR1 and CDR2 from the germline V gene are MDHEN and SYDVKM. The CDR3 is 13 amino acids. V lost 10 bases, J lost 5 bases, and 10 bases stayed unmatched.

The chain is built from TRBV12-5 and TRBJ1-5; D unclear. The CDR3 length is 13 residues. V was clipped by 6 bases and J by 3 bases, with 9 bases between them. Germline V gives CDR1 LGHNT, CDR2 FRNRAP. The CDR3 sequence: CASGREDNQPQHF. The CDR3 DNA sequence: TGTGCTAGTGGGCGTGAGGACAATCAGCCCCAGCATTTT.

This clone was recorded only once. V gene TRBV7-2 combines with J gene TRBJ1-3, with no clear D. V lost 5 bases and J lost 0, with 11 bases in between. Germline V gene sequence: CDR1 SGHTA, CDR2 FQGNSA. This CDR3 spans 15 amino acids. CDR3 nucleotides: TGTGCCAGCAGCCCACAAACAGCCTCTGGAAACACCATATATTTT. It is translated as CASSPQTASGNTIYF.

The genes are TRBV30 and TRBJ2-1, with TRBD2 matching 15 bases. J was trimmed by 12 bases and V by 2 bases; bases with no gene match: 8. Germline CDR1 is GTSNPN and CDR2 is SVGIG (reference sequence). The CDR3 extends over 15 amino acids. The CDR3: CAWSLRTSGGAGQFF. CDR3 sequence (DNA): TGTGCCTGGAGTCTAAGGACTAGCGGGGGGGCCGGGCAGTTCTTC.

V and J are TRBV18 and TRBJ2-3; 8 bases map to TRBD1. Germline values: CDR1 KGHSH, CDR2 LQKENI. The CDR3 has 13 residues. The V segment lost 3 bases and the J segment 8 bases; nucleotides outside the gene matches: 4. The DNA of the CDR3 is TGTGCCAGCTCACCGGACAGGGCGGGTACGCAGTATTTT. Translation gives CASSPDRAGTQYF.

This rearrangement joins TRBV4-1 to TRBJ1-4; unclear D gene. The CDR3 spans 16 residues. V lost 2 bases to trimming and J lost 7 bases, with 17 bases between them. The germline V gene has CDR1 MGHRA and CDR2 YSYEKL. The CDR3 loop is CASSQKKGLRGEKLFF. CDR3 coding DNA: TGCGCCAGCAGCCAAAAAAAAGGACTTAGAGGTGAAAAACTGTTTTTT.

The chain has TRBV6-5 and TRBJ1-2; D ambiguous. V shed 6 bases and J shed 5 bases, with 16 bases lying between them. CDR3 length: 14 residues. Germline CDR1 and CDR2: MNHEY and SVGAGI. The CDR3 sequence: CASSARRALYGYTF. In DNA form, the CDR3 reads TGTGCCAGCAGCGCGAGGCGGGCCTTATATGGCTACACCTTC.

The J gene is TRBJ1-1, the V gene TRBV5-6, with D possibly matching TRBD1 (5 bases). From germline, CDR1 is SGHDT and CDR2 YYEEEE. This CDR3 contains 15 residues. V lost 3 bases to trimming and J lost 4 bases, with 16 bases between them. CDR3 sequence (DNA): TGTGCCAGCAGCTGGGAGTTCGGGGGTGGCACTGAAGCTTTCTTT. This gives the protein CASSWEFGGGTEAFF.

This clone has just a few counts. CDR3 nucleotides: TGTGCCAGCAGCCAACCGGGGGGTTTGGCAGATACGCAGTATTTT. This encodes CASSQPGGLADTQYF. The chain has TRBV7-2 and TRBJ2-3; 7 bases map to TRBD2. With V trimmed by 5 bases and J by 4 bases, 9 bases remained unmatched. CDR1 and CDR2 from the germline V gene are SGHTA and FQGNSA. The CDR3 has 15 amino acids.

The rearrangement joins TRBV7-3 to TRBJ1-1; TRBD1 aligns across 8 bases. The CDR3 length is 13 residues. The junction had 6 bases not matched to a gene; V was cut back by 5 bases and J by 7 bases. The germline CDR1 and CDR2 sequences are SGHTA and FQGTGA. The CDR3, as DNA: TGTGCCAGCAGCATGGACAGGGACCGTGAAGCTTTCTTT. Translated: CASSMDRDREAFF.

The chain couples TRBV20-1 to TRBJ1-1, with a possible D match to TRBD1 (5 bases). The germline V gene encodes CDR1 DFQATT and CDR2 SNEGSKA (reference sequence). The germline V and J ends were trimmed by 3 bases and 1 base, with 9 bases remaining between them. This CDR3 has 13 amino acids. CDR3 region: CSASGQGNTEAFF. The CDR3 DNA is TGCAGTGCTAGTGGCCAGGGGAACACTGAAGCTTTCTTT.

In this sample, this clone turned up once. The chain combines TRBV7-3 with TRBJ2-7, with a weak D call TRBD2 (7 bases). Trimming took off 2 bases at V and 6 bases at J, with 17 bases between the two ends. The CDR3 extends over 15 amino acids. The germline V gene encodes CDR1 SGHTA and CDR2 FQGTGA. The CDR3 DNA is TGTGCCAGCAGCTTATCGGGGGGCCTTTTTGGCGAGCAGTACTTC. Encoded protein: CASSLSGGLFGEQYF.

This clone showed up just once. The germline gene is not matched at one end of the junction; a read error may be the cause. CDR3 residues: CSADAGVNSEAFF. The CDR3 region has the DNA TGCAGCGCCGACGCGGGAGTGAACAGTGAAGCTTTCTTT. This chain joins TRBV29-1 and TRBJ1-1; the D is unclear. CDR3 size: 13 residues. From germline, CDR1 is SQVTM and CDR2 ANQGSEA.

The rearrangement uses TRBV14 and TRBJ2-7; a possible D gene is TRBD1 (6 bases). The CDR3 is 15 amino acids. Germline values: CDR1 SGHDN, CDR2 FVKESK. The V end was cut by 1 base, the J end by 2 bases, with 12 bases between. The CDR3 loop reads CASSQGSGVTYEQYF. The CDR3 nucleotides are TGTGCCAGCAGCCAAGGGTCAGGGGTGACCTACGAGCAGTACTTC. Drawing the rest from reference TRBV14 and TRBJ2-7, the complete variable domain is EAGVTQFPSHSVIEKGQTVTLRCDPISGHDNLYWYRRVMGKEIKFLLHFVKESKQDESGMPNNRFLAERTGGTYSTLKVQPAELEDSGVYFCASSQGSGVTYEQYFGPGTRLTVT.

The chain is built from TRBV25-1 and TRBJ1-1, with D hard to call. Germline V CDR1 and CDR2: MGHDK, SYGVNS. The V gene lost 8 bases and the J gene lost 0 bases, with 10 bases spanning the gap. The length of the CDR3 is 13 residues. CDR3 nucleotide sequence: TGTGCCAGCGCATCTTACATGAACACTGAAGCTTTCTTT. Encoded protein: CASASYMNTEAFF.

The CDR3 sequence is CASSTGTGPLHF. CDR3 DNA: TGTGCCAGCAGTACCGGGACAGGTCCCCTCCACTTT. This chain connects TRBV13 to TRBJ1-6; 8 nucleotides align to TRBD1. Germline loops: CDR1 PRHDT, CDR2 FYEKMQ (reference sequence). With 6 bases clipped from V and 13 bases from J, the junction kept 5 bases outside the gene matches. The CDR3 is 12 residues long.

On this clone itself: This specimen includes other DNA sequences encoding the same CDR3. CDR3 in DNA: TGTGCCAGCAACCCAGGGTCCTACGAGCAGTACTTC. It translates to CASNPGSYEQYF. This chain connects TRBV2 to TRBJ2-7, with D perhaps TRBD1 (5 bases). There are 12 residues in the CDR3. Germline V lookup: CDR1 SNHLY, CDR2 FYNNEI. The ends were cut back, 7 bases at V and 1 base at J, with 8 bases in the middle.

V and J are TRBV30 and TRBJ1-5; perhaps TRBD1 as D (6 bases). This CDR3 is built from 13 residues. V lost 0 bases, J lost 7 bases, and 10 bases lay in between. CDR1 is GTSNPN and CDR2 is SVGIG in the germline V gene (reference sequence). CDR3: CAWSVYGGQPQHF. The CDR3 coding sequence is TGTGCCTGGAGTGTATATGGGGGCCAGCCCCAGCATTTT. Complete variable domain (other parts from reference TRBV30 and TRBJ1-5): SQTIHQWPATLVQPVGSPLSLECTVEGTSNPNLYWYRQAAGRGLQLLFYSVGIGQISSEVPQNLSASRPQDRQFILSSKKLLLSDSGFYLCAWSVYGGQPQHFGDGTRLSIL.

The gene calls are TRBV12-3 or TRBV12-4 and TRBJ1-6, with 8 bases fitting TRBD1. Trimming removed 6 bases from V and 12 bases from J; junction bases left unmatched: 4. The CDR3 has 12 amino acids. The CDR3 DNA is TGTGCCAGCAGAACCGGGACAGGACCCCTCCACTTT. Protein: CASRTGTGPLHF.

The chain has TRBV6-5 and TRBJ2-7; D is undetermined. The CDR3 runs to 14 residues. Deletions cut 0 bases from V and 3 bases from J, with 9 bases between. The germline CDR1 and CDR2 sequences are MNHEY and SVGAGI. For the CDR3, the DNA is TGTGCCAGCAGTTACTCGTCAGGTCTCTACGAGCAGTACTTC. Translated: CASSYSSGLYEQYF.

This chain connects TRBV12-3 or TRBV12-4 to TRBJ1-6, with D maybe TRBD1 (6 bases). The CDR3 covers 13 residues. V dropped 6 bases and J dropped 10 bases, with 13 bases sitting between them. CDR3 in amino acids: CASRDSLGSPLHF. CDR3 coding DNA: TGTGCCAGCAGGGACAGTTTAGGCTCACCCCTCCACTTT.